This paragraph reports one TCR beta chain. Its antigen is currently unknown. TCRdb keeps only in-frame clones here, not all; method: immunoSEQ multiplex PCR. Among approximately 130,000 clones, 75% to 95% were seen once, and the ten largest hold 0.9% to 1.2%. These data are taken from a study of OX40 agonist ivuxolimab in advanced cancers. Study summary: Of the patients, three showed partial responses, one with hepatocellular carcinoma and two with cutaneous melanoma.

The V segment lost 8 bases and the J segment 5 bases; nucleotides outside the gene matches: 10. Germline lookup yields CDR1 MNHNY and CDR2 SVGAGI (reference sequence). The CDR3 consists of 14 residues. The study's findings and limits: Some of the lowest clonal expansion was seen in partial responders at 0.1-3.0 mg/kg.

The sequencing used CD4+ or CD8+ T cells sorted from blood, collected in a trial of the OX40 agonist ivuxolimab. The chain joins TRBV6-6 to TRBJ2-7, with 9 bases matching TRBD1. This receptor was identified in an adult with an advanced solid tumor such as melanoma, head and neck, liver or kidney cancer. CDR3: CASLPRDRAHEQYF. The CDR3 DNA is TGTGCCAGCCTACCCCGGGACAGGGCCCACGAGCAGTACTTC.